These 9 T cell receptor beta chains came from one sample sequenced in a study of blood T cells in healthy people across ages (dated by TCRdb to between 2014 and 2016). Libraries were constructed by 5' RACE. Reads for this sample came from an Illumina HiSeq 2500. A second PCR of roughly 7 to 11 cycles was performed with a sample-barcoded 5' primer and a J-beta primer mix. TCRdb applied fastp at Q25 and MiXCR to the public reads, then kept only in-frame beta chains. Here each entry gathers all rows of one CDR3 protein and keeps the most common genes and DNA. The sample has about 1,500,000 distinct CDR3 sequences on record, roughly 28% of them singletons. About 8% of the sample comes from the top ten. Sequencing was performed on blood. The receptors come from a woman aged 25 to 45 in good health.

This clonotype has ten or more counts. The V and J genes are TRBV12-3 or TRBV12-4 and TRBJ2-5; tentative D call: TRBD1 (6 bases). The CDR3 covers 12 residues. V lost 7 bases to trimming and J lost 4 bases, with 10 bases between them. The CDR3 protein is CASTRGRETQYF. The CDR3 nucleotides read TGTGCCAGCACCAGGGGTAGAGAGACCCAGTACTTC.

This clonotype was recorded many times. V usage is TRBV5-4 and J usage is TRBJ2-7; either TRBD1 or TRBD2 may supply D (6 bases each). Germline CDR1 SGHNT, CDR2 YYREEE (reference sequence). The V gene lost 0 bases and the J gene lost 3 bases, with 16 bases spanning the gap. The CDR3 is 16 amino acids. The CDR3 DNA is TGTGCCAGCAGCTTGGGTGGAGGGGGACGGATCTACGAGCAGTACTTC. Its translation: CASSLGGGGRIYEQYF.

The rearrangement joins TRBV12-3 or TRBV12-4 to TRBJ2-4; D might be TRBD1 (6 bases). The V and J ends lost 5 bases and 13 bases respectively, with 18 bases between them. CDR3 length equals 13 residues. CDR3 loop: CASSTQQGTPQYF. The CDR3 coding sequence is TGTGCCAGCAGTACCCAACAGGGAACCCCGCAGTACTTC.

The V and J genes are TRBV20-1 and TRBJ1-5; D may be TRBD1 (6 bases). Germline CDR1 is DFQATT and CDR2 is SNEGSKA (reference sequence). V was trimmed by 4 bases and J by 9 bases, leaving 19 bases between them. The CDR3 extends over 14 amino acids. CDR3 DNA sequence: TGCAGTGCTAAGGGGGGGCAGGGACCTCGGCCCCAGCATTTT. Translated: CSAKGGQGPRPQHF.

The CDR3 nucleotides read TGCAGCGCGACAACCGACAATCAGCCCCAGCATTTT. Translation: CSATTDNQPQHF. The chain links TRBV29-1 to TRBJ1-5; D gene unclear. CDR1 is SQVTM and CDR2 is ANQGSEA in the germline V gene. V was clipped by 7 bases and J by 3 bases, with 10 bases between them. CDR3 length equals 12 residues. Variable domain in full (rest from reference TRBV29-1 and TRBJ1-5): SAVISQKPSRDICQRGTSLTIQCQVDSQVTMMFWYRQQPGQSLTLIATANQGSEATYESGFVIDKFPISRPNLTFSTLTVSNMSPEDSSIYLCSATTDNQPQHFGDGTRLSIL.

In this sample, this clonotype turned up a few times. The chain employs TRBV4-3 and TRBJ2-5; the match to TRBD1 covers 10 bases. Germline V gene sequence: CDR1 LGHNA, CDR2 YSLEER. Trimming took 5 bases from V and 2 from J; bases not matched to a gene: 8. The CDR3 has 16 amino acids. The CDR3 reads CASSYSGTGDQETQYF. CDR3 coding DNA: TGCGCCAGCAGCTACTCCGGGACAGGGGATCAAGAGACCCAGTACTTC.

The chain carries TRBV27 and TRBJ2-2, with 9 bases that match TRBD1. V shed 5 bases, J shed 3 bases, and the junction held 10 bases outside the gene matches. This CDR3 spans 17 amino acids. CDR1 is MNHEY and CDR2 is SMNVEV in the germline V gene (reference sequence). CDR3 bases: TGTGCCAGCAGTCCGACTGGGACAGGGCGGCACACCGGGGAGCTGTTTTTT. Translating gives CASSPTGTGRHTGELFF.

This sequence joins TRBV20-1 and TRBJ2-3, with D perhaps assigned TRBD1 or TRBD2 (5 bases each). The length of the CDR3 is 14 residues. From germline, CDR1 is DFQATT and CDR2 SNEGSKA (reference sequence). V was cut by 1 base and J by 3 bases, with 11 bases left in between. DNA for the CDR3: TGCAGTGCTAGAGGCTGGGACGGAACAGATACGCAGTATTTT. It codes for CSARGWDGTDTQYF.

Comment on this clonotype: At one end, the junction sequence differs from germline, possibly due to a read error. The chain joins TRBV7-9 to TRBJ2-6, with D possibly matching TRBD1 (5 bases). The length of the CDR3 is 15 residues. Germline V gene data show CDR1 as SEHNR and CDR2 as FQNEAQ (reference sequence). CDR3 bases: TGTGCCAGCAGCTTGTATCGGGCTGGGGCCAACGCCCTGACTTTC. Residues: CASSLYRAGANALTF.